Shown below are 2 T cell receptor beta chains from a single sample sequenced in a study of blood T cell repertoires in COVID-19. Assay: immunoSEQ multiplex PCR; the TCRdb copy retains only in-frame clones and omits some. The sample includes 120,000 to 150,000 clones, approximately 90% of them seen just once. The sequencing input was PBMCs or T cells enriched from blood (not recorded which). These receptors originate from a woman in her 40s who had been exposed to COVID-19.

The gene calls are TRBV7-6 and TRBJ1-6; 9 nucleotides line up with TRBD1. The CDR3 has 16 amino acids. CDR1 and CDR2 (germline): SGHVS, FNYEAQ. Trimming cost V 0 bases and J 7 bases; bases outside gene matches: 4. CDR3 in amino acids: CASSLAAGQGNSPLHF. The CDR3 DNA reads TGTGCCAGCAGCTTAGCCGCGGGACAGGGAAATTCACCCCTCCACTTT.

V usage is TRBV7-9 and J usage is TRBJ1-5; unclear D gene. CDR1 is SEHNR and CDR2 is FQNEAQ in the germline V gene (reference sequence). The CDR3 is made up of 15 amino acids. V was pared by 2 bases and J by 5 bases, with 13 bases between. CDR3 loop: CASSLFTGRDQPQHF. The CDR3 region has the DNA TGTGCCAGCAGCTTATTTACCGGGAGGGATCAGCCCCAGCATTTT.